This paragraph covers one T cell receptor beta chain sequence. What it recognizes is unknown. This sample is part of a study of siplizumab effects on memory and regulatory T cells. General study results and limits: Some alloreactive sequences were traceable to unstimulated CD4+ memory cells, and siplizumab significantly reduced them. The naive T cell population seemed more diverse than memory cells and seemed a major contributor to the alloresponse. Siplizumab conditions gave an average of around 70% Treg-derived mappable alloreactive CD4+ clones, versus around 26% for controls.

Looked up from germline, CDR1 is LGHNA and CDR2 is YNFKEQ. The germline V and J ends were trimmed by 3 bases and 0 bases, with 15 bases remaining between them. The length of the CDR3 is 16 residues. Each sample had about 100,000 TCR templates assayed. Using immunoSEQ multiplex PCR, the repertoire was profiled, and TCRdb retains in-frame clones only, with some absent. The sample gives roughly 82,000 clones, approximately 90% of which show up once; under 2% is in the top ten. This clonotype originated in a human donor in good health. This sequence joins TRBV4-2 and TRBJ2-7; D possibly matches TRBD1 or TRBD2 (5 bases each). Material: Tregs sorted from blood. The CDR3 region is CASSQPGTPSSYEQYF. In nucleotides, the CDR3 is TGTGCCAGCAGCCAGCCCGGGACGCCGAGCTCCTACGAGCAGTACTTC.